This TCR beta chain appears in the sequencing data of a study of blood T cell repertoires in COVID-19. Study-level information: The United States, Italy and Spain provided the acute and convalescent COVID-19 samples.

The germline CDR1 and CDR2 sequences are SGHTA and FQGTGA. The length of the CDR3 is 15 residues. V lost 5 bases and J 5 bases, leaving 18 bases between the germline ends. Sequencing used immunoSEQ multiplex PCR; TCRdb keeps in-frame clones, though not all of them. Of 60,000 to 65,000 clones in the sample, more than 65% were seen once. Sequenced: peripheral blood. J is TRBJ2-5 and V is TRBV7-3; possibly TRBD1 for D (6 bases). The sequence was collected from a human donor in a cohort sampled during active COVID-19. CDR3 nucleotide sequence: TGTGCCAGCAGCATCAATAACAGGGAGCTGGAGACCCAGTACTTC. Its translation is CASSINNRELETQYF.